This is a list of T cell receptor beta chains from one sample in a study of CD8 T cells in ankylosing spondylitis. TCRdb re-derived calls from the 5' RACE reads in MiXCR, one entry per CDR3 protein. The sample has fewer than 250,000 distinct CDR3 sequences, around 25% seen once. Material for sequencing was blood, either unsorted or a sorted T cell fraction (not recorded which). The receptors stem from a male donor with ankylosing spondylitis or in good health (not recorded which). Each CDR3 is given with its conserved first and last residue. D genes are given only for firm matches. For some rows the clone size is stated as once, few or many, or as a class when expanded; others skip it.

V	J	size	D	length	DNA	CDR3
TRBV4-2	TRBJ2-2	few	TRBD2	20	TGTGCCAGCAGCCAAGATCCGACGGTAGCGGGATCGATTGGCACCGGGGAGCTGTTTTTT	CASSQDPTVAGSIGTGELFF
TRBV20-1	TRBJ2-2	few	-	12	TGCAGTGCTAGAGGGGGTACCGGGGAGCTGTTTTTT	CSARGGTGELFF
TRBV12-3/TRBV12-4	TRBJ1-2	-	-	13	TGTGCCAGCAGTAACGACAGGAGATATGGCTACACCTTC	CASSNDRRYGYTF
TRBV3-1	TRBJ2-2	many	TRBD1	16	TGTGCCAGCAGCCCCGGGACAGGGAGCCTCACCGGGGAGCTGTTTTTT	CASSPGTGSLTGELFF
TRBV18	TRBJ2-1	few	TRBD2	16	TGTGCCAGCTCACCACCGTGGCTAGCGGCGGACAATGAGCAGTTCTTC	CASSPPWLAADNEQFF
TRBV7-3	TRBJ2-1	few	-	13	TGTGCCAGCAGCCCGTCGGGGGGCGATGAGCAGTTCTTC	CASSPSGGDEQFF
TRBV7-2	TRBJ2-5	-	TRBD2	13	TGTGCCAGCAGCGAACTAGCGGCAGAGACCCAGTACTTC	CASSELAAETQYF
TRBV10-3	TRBJ2-2	few	-	13	TGTGCCATCCGCACAGACAACACCGGGGAGCTGTTTTTT	CAIRTDNTGELFF
TRBV10-3	TRBJ2-3	-	TRBD2	13	TGTGCTAGTAGAGGACTAGCGACAGATACGCAGTATTTT	CASRGLATDTQYF
TRBV3-1	TRBJ1-2	many	TRBD1	13	TGTGCCAGCAGCCCCCGACAGGGGGGAGGCTACACCTTC	CASSPRQGGGYTF
TRBV20-1	TRBJ2-7	few	-	13	TGCAGTGCTAGTTGGGCAGGGTCCTACGAGCAGTACTTC	CSASWAGSYEQYF
TRBV12-3/TRBV12-4	TRBJ2-1	many	-	16	TGTGCCAGCAGTCTCCAAGCGGGTGGCTCCTACAATGAGCAGTTCTTC	CASSLQAGGSYNEQFF
TRBV5-6	TRBJ1-5	-	-	15	TGTGCCAGCAGCTTGAGGAGCGGCAGCCGGTTCAAGCAGCATTTT	CASSLRSGSRFKQHF
TRBV3-1	TRBJ1-1	-	-	14	TGTGCCAGCAGCCCCCGGGGACGGATACCTGGGGCTTTCTTT	CASSPRGRIPGAFF
TRBV10-3	TRBJ2-7	many	-	16	TGTGCCATCAGTGACTCCTTTAGGGGGAAGGCCTACGAGCAGTACTTC	CAISDSFRGKAYEQYF
TRBV24-1	TRBJ1-5	many	TRBD1	16	TGTGCCACCAGTGACCACCGACAGGGAGACAATCAGCCCCAGCATTTT	CATSDHRQGDNQPQHF
TRBV14	TRBJ1-1	few	-	14	TGTGCCAGCAGCCGATCTCGGACAGTCACTGAAGCTTTCTTT	CASSRSRTVTEAFF
TRBV10-3	TRBJ2-7	-	-	13	TGTGCCATCAGTGAGGGGTCTGGGGCGGGGCAGTACTTC	CAISEGSGAGQYF
TRBV20-1	TRBJ1-2	once	TRBD1	16	TGCAGTGCTAGTCGTGGACAGGTTAGAGCTAACTATGGCTACACCTTC	CSASRGQVRANYGYTF
TRBV15	TRBJ2-1	many	-	14	TGTGCCACCAGCAGAACACAACCGGGACCCGAGCAGTTCTTC	CATSRTQPGPEQFF
TRBV7-2	TRBJ2-3	-	TRBD2	15	TGTGCCAGCAGCCTTGGACTAGCCCGCACAGATACGCAGTATTTT	CASSLGLARTDTQYF
TRBV20-1	TRBJ1-2	-	-	13	TGCAGTGCTAGAGCTGGAGTCGGGAGTGGCTACACCTTC	CSARAGVGSGYTF
TRBV20-1	TRBJ2-3	-	-	12	TGCAGTGCTAGAGCCAGGGGTGATACGCAGTATTTT	CSARARGDTQYF
TRBV29-1	TRBJ1-1	few	-	13	TGCAGCGTTGAGCTCCGCCTGGGCACTGAAGCTTTCTTT	CSVELRLGTEAFF
TRBV20-1	TRBJ2-1	many	-	11	TGCAGTGCCGACATCGAGGGTGAGCAGTTCTTC	CSADIEGEQFF
TRBV9	TRBJ2-3	many	-	14	TGTGCCAGCAGCGTAGGACTAGTAACAGATACGCAGTATTTT	CASSVGLVTDTQYF